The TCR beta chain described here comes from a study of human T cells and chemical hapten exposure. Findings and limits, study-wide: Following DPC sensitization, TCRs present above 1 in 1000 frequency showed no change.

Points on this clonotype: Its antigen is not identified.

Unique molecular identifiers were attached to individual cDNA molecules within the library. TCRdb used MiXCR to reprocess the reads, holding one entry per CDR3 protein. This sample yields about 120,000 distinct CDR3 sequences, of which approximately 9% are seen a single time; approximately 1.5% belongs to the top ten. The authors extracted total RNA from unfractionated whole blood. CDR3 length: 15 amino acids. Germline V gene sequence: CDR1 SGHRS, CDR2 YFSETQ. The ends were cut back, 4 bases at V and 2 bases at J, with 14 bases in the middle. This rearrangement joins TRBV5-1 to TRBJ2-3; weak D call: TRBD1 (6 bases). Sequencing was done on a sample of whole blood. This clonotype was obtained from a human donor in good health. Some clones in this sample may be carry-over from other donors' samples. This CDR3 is CASSPGEFFTDTQYF. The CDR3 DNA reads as TGCGCCAGCAGCCCAGGGGAATTCTTCACAGATACGCAGTATTTT.